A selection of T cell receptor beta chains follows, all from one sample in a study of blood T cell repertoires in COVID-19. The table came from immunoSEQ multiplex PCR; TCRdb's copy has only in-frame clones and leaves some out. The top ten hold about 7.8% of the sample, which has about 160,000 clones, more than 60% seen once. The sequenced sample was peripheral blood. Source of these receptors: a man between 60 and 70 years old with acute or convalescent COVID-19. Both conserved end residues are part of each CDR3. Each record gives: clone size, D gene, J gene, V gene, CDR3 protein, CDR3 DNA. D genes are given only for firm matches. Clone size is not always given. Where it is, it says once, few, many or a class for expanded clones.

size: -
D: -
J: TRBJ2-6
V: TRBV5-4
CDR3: CASSRTGQRSGANVLTF
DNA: TGTGCCAGCAGCCGAACGGGACAACGCTCTGGGGCCAACGTCCTGACTTTC

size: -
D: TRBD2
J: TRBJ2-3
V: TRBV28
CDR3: CASSISGVTDTQYF
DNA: TGTGCCAGCAGTATTAGCGGGGTGACAGATACGCAGTATTTT

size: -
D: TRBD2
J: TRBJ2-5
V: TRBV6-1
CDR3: CASSEYLAGGTQETQYF
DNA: TGTGCCAGCAGTGAATATCTAGCGGGGGGTACACAAGAGACCCAGTACTTC

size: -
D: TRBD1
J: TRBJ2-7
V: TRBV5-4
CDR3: CASSRTGTYEQYF
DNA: TGTGCCAGCAGCCGGACAGGGACCTACGAGCAGTACTTC

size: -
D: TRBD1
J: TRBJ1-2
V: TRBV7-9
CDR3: CASSRTDRGLVGYTF
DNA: TGTGCCAGCAGCCGGACGGACAGGGGGCTGGTTGGCTACACCTTC

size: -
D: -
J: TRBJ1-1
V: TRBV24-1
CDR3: CATRLTETTEAFF
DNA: TGTGCCACCAGATTGACTGAAACCACTGAAGCTTTCTTT

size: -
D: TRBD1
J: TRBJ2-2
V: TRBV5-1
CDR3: CASKASGQGGTGELFF
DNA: TGCGCCAGCAAGGCCTCGGGACAGGGTGGCACCGGGGAGCTGTTTTTT

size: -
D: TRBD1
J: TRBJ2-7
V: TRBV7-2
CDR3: CASSPRTGEYEQYF
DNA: TGTGCCAGCAGCCCGAGGACAGGCGAATACGAGCAGTACTTC

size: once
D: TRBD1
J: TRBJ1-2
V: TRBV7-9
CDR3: CASSLQGQVIYGYTF
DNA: TGTGCCAGCAGCTTACAGGGACAGGTTATTTATGGCTACACCTTC

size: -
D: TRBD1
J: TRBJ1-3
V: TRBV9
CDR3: CASSQTGGGGNTIYF
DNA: TGTGCCAGCAGCCAAACAGGGGGAGGAGGAAACACCATATATTTT

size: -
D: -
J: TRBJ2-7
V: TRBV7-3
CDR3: CASSPDWSYEQYF
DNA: TGTGCCAGCAGCCCGGACTGGTCCTACGAGCAGTACTTC

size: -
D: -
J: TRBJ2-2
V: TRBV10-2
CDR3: CASSEGVRGELFF
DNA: TGCGCCAGCAGTGAGGGCGTCAGGGGGGAGCTGTTTTTT

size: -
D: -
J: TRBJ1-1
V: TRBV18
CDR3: CASSPDSPAFF
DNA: TGTGCCAGCTCACCCGACAGCCCGGCTTTCTTT

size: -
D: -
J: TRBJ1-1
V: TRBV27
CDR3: CASNPQSSGTEAFF
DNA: TGTGCCAGCAACCCTCAGAGCAGCGGCACTGAAGCTTTCTTT

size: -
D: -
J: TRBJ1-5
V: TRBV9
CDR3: CASSVDGVSNQPQHF
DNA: TGTGCCAGCAGCGTAGACGGAGTTAGCAATCAGCCCCAGCATTTT

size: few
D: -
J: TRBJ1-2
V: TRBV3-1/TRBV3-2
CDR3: CASSQPSDSLVYGYTF
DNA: TGTGCCAGCAGCCAACCATCGGACAGCCTTGTCTATGGCTACACCTTC

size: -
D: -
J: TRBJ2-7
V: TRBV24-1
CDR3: CATSSVNSYEQYF
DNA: TGTGCCACCAGTAGCGTGAACTCCTACGAGCAGTACTTC

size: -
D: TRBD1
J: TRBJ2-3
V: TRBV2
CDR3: CASSEAGGSISSTDTQYF
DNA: TGTGCCAGCAGTGAAGCAGGGGGCTCTATATCTAGCACAGATACGCAGTATTTT